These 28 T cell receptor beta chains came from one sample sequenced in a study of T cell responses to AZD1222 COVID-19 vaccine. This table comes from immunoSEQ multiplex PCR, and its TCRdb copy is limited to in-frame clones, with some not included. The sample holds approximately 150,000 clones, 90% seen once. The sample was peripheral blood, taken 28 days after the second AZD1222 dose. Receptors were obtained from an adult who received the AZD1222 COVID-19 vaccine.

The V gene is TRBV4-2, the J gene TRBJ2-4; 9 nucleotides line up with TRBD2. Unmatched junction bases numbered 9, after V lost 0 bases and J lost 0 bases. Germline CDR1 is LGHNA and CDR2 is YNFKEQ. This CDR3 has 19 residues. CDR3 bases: TGTGCCAGCAGCCAAGAGGCTAGCGGGGTGATCTCAGCCAAAAACATTCAGTACTTC. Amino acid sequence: CASSQEASGVISAKNIQYF.

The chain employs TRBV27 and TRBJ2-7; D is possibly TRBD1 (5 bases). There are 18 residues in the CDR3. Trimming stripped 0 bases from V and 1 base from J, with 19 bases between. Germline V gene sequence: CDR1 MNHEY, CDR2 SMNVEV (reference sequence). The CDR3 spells CASSLSAAFVDRSYEQYF. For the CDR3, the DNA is TGTGCCAGCAGTTTATCGGCCGCGTTTGTTGACAGATCCTACGAGCAGTACTTC.

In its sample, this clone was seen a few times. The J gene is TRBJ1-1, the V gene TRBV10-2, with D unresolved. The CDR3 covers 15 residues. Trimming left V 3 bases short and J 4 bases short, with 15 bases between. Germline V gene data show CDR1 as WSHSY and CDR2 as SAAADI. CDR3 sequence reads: CASSDPGSTGTEAFF. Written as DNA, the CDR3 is TGCGCCAGCAGTGACCCCGGGTCAACGGGCACTGAAGCTTTCTTT.

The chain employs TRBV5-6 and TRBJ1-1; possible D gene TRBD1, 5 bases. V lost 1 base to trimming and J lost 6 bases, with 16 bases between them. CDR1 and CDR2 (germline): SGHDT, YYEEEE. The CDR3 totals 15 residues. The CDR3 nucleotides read TGTGCCAGCAGCTTGATTCGGGGGAGATACCCTGAAGCTTTCTTT. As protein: CASSLIRGRYPEAFF. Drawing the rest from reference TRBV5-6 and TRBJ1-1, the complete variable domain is DAGVTQSPTHLIKTRGQQVTLRCSPKSGHDTVSWYQQALGQGPQFIFQYYEEEERQRGNFPDRFSGHQFPNYSSELNVNALLLGDSALYLCASSLIRGRYPEAFFGQGTRLTVV.

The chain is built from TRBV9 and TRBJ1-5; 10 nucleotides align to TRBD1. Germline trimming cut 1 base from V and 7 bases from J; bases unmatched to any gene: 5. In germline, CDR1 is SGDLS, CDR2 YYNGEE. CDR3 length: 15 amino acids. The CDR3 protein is CASSVTGTGDQPQHF. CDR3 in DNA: TGTGCCAGCAGCGTAACCGGGACAGGGGACCAGCCCCAGCATTTT.

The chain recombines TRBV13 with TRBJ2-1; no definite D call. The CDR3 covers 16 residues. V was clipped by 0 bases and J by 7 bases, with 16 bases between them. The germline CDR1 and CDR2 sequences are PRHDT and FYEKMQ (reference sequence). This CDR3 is CASSLGRSNPGNEQFF. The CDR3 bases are TGTGCCAGCAGCTTAGGCCGCAGTAATCCTGGGAATGAGCAGTTCTTC. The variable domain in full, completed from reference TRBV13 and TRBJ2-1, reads AAGVIQSPRHLIKEKRETATLKCYPIPRHDTVYWYQQGPGQDPQFLISFYEKMQSDKGSIPDRFSAQQFSDYHSELNMSSLELGDSALYFCASSLGRSNPGNEQFFGPGTRLTVL.

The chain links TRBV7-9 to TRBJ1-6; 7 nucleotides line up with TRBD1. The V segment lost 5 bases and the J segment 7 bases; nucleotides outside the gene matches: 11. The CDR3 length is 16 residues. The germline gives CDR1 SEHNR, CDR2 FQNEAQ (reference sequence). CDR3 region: CASSLTGVGSNSPLHF. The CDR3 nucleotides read TGTGCCAGCAGCCTAACAGGGGTGGGTTCGAATTCACCCCTCCACTTT.

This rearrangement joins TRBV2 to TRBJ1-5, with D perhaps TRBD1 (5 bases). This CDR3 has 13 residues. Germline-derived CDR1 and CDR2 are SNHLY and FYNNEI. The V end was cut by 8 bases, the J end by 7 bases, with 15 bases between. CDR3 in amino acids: CASLAGLRQPQHF. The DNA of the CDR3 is TGTGCCAGCTTGGCAGGGTTACGCCAGCCCCAGCATTTT.

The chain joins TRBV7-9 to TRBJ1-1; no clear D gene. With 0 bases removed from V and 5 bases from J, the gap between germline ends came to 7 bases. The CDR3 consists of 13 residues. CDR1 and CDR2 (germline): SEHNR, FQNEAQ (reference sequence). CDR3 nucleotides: TGTGCCAGCAGCTTAGCGGAGAGGACTGAAGCTTTCTTT. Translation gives CASSLAERTEAFF.

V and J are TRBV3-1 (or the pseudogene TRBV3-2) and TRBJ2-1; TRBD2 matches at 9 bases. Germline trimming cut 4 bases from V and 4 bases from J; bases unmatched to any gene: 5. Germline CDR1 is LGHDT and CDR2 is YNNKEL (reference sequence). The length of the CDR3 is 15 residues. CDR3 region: CASSLSGSFYNEQFF. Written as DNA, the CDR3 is TGTGCCAGCAGCCTTAGCGGGAGCTTTTACAATGAGCAGTTCTTC.

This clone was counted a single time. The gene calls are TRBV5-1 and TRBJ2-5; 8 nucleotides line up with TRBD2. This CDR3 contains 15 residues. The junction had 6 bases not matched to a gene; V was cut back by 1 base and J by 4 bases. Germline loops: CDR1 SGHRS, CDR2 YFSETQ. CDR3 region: CASSLTSGSGETQYF. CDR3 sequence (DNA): TGCGCCAGCAGCTTGACGAGCGGGAGTGGAGAGACCCAGTACTTC.

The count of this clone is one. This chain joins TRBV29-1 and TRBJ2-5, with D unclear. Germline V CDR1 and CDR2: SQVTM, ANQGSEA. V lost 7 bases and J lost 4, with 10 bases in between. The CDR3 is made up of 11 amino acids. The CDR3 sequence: CSAGPGETQYF. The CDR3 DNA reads TGCAGCGCCGGGCCGGGAGAGACCCAGTACTTC.

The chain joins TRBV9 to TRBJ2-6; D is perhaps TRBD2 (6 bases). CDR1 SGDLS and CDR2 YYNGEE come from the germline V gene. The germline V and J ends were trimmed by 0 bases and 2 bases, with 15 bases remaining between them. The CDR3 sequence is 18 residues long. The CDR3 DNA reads TGTGCCAGCAGCGTAGAGGAGGGACTCGGAGCTGGGGCCAACGTCCTGACTTTC. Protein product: CASSVEEGLGAGANVLTF. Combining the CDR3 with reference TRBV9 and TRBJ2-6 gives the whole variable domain DSGVTQTPKHLITATGQRVTLRCSPRSGDLSVYWYQQSLDQGLQFLIQYYNGEERAKGNILERFSAQQFPDLHSELNLSSLELGDSALYFCASSVEEGLGAGANVLTFGAGSRLTVL.

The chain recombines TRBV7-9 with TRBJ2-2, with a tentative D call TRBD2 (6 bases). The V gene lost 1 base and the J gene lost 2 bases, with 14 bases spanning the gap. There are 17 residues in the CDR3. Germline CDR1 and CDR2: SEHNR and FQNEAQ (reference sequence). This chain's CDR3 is CASSLDGRSANTGELFF. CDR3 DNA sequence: TGTGCCAGCAGCTTAGATGGGAGGTCGGCTAACACCGGGGAGCTGTTTTTT.

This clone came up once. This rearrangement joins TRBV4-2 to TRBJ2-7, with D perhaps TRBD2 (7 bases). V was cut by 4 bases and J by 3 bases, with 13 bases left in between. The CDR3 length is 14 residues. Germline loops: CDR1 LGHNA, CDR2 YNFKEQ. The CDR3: CASSPGGANYEQYF. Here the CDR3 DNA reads TGTGCCAGCAGCCCTGGGGGGGCCAACTACGAGCAGTACTTC.

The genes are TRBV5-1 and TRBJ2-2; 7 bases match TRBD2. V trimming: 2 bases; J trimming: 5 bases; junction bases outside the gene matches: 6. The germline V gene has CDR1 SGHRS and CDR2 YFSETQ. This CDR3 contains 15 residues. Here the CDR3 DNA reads TGCGCCAGCAGCTTCAGCGGGAAAGATACCGGGGAGCTGTTTTTT. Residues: CASSFSGKDTGELFF.

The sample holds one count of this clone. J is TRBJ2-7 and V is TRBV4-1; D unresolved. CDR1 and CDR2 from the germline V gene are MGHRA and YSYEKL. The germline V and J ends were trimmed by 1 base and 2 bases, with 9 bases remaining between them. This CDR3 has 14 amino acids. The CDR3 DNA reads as TGCGCCAGCAGCCAAGGGGGAACCACCTACGAGCAGTACTTC. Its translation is CASSQGGTTYEQYF.

The CDR3 bases are TGTGCCAGCTGCGAGGGGGGCCGATACGAGCAGTACTTC. Its protein is CASCEGGRYEQYF. V and J are TRBV3-1 (or the pseudogene TRBV3-2) and TRBJ2-7; D may be TRBD1 or TRBD2 (6 bases each). CDR1 is LGHDT, CDR2 YNNKEL, per germline (reference sequence). The CDR3 has 13 residues. Trimming shortened V by 8 bases and J by 4 bases, and 15 bases separated the two germline ends.

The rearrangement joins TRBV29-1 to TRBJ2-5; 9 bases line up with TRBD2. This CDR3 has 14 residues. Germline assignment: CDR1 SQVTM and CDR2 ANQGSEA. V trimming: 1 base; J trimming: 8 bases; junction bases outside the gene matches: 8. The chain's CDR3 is CSVEVVAGESTQYF. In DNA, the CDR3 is TGCAGCGTTGAAGTGGTAGCGGGAGAATCAACCCAGTACTTC.

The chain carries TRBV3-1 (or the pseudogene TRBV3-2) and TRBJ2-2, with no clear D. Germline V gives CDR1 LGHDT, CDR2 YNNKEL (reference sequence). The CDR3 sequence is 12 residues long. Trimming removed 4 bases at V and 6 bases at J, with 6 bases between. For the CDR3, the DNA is TGTGCCAGCAGCCTCCGGGCCGGGGAGCTGTTTTTT. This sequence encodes CASSLRAGELFF.

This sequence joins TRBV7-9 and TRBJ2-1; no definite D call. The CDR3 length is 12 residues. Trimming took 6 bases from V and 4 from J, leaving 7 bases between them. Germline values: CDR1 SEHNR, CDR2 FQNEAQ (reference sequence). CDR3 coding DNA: TGTGCCAGCAGTCCTACATACAATGAGCAGTTCTTC. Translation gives CASSPTYNEQFF. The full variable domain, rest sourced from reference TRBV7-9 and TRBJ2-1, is DTGVSQNPRHKITKRGQNVTFRCDPISEHNRLYWYRQTLGQGPEFLTYFQNEAQLEKSRLLSDRFSAERPKGSFSTLEIQRTEQGDSAMYLCASSPTYNEQFFGPGTRLTVL.

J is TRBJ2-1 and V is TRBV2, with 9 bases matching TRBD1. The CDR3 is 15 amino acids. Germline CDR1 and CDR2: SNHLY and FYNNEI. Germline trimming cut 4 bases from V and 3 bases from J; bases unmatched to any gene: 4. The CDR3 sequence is CASSAGTGIYNEQFF. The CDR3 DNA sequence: TGTGCCAGCAGTGCCGGGACAGGGATCTACAATGAGCAGTTCTTC.

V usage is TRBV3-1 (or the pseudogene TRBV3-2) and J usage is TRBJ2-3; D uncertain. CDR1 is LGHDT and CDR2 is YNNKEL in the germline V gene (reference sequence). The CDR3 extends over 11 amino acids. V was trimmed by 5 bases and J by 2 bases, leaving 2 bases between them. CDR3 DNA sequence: TGTGCCAGCAGCAACACAGATACGCAGTATTTT. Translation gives CASSNTDTQYF.

The CDR3 coding sequence is TGTGCCAGCAGCTTGGAAAAACAGCCATTTGGAAACACCATATATTTT. Encoded protein: CASSLEKQPFGNTIYF. The chain recombines TRBV5-6 with TRBJ1-3; unclear D gene. CDR3 size: 16 residues. The germline CDR1 and CDR2 sequences are SGHDT and YYEEEE. Trimming took off 0 bases at V and 3 bases at J, with 13 bases between the two ends.

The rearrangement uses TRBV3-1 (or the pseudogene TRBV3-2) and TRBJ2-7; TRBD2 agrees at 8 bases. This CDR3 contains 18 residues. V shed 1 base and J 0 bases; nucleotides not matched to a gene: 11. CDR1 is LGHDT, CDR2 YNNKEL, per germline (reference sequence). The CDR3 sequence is CASSQAATSERFSYEQYF. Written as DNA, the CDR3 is TGTGCCAGCAGCCAAGCCGCGACTAGCGAGCGATTCTCCTACGAGCAGTACTTC.

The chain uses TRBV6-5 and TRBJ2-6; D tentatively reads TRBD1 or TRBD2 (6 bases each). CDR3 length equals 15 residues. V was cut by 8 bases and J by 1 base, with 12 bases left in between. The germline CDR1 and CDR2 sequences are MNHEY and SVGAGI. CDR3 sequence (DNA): TGTGCCAGCGGACTACAGGGTTCTGGGGCCAACGTCCTGACTTTC. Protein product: CASGLQGSGANVLTF.

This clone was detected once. The CDR3 reads CASTPRGTGVEKLFF. Here the CDR3 DNA reads TGTGCCAGCACTCCGCGAGGGACAGGGGTGGAAAAACTGTTTTTT. The chain couples TRBV6-5 to TRBJ1-4; TRBD1 aligns across 10 bases. Germline CDR1 MNHEY, CDR2 SVGAGI. V lost 7 bases to trimming and J lost 8 bases; unmatched junction nucleotides: 10. The CDR3 spans 15 residues.

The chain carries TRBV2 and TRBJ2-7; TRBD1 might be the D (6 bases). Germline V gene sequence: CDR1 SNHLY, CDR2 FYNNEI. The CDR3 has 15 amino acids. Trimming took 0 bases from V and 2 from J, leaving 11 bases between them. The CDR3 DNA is TGTGCCAGCAGTGAAGCCGGGACACCTACCTACGAGCAGTACTTC. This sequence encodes CASSEAGTPTYEQYF.